These T cell receptor beta chains were read from a single sample in a study of blood T cell repertoires in COVID-19. The assay was immunoSEQ multiplex PCR, and TCRdb's table has in-frame clones only and misses some. The sample has 55,000 to 70,000 clones, about three quarters seen once; the top ten hold approximately 23%. The material sequenced was peripheral blood. All receptors come from a human donor in a cohort sampled during active COVID-19. Both conserved end residues are part of each CDR3. A D gene is named only where the DNA matches it firmly. Only part of the rows carry a size: once, few, many, or a class if the clone is expanded.

>.|TRBV5-4|TRBJ2-7|.
TGTGCCAGCAGCCGGAATTCAGGCACCGGCTACGAGCAGTACTTC
CASSRNSGTGYEQYF
>.|TRBV5-6|TRBJ1-4|TRBD1
TGTGCCAGCAGCGGGGGGACAGGAGCAGCAACTAATGAAAAACTGTTTTTT
CASSGGTGAATNEKLFF
>.|TRBV3-1/TRBV3-2|TRBJ2-1|TRBD2
TGTGCCAGCAGCCAAGCGGGGATCGGGAGGTCCCCCAGGGAGCAGTTCTTC
CASSQAGIGRSPREQFF
>once|TRBV10-2|TRBJ2-1|TRBD2
TGCGCCAGCAGTGAGTCAGGACTAGCGAGAAATGAGCAGTTCTTC
CASSESGLARNEQFF
>.|TRBV30|TRBJ2-5|TRBD2
TGTGCCTGGATCCCCGGGACTAGCGGGGGGGCCCAGTACTTC
CAWIPGTSGGAQYF
>.|TRBV5-8|TRBJ2-1|.
TGTGCCAGCAGCTTTTCAGGGAACTCCTACAATGAGCAGTTCTTC
CASSFSGNSYNEQFF
>.|TRBV19|TRBJ2-7|.
TGTGCCAGTAGGCGAGCGGAGAGCTCCTACGAGCAGTACTTC
CASRRAESSYEQYF
>.|TRBV7-2|TRBJ1-1|.
TGTGCCAGCAGCTTAGGACAGGCGAACACTGAAGCTTTCTTT
CASSLGQANTEAFF
>.|TRBV18|TRBJ2-4|TRBD1
TGTGCCAGCTCGGCCGGGACAGGGGAGGCCAAAAACATTCAGTACTTC
CASSAGTGEAKNIQYF
>few|TRBV6-5|TRBJ2-1|TRBD1
TGTGCCAGCAGCCGAATAGGACAGGGGTACAATGAGCAGTTCTTC
CASSRIGQGYNEQFF
>once|TRBV7-2|TRBJ2-1|.
TGTGCCAGCAGCTCCCGGAAGACACCCAATGAGCAGTTCTTC
CASSSRKTPNEQFF
>.|TRBV3-1/TRBV3-2|TRBJ2-2|.
TGTGCCAGCAGCCCCCACGGGTTGACCTCCGGGGAGCTGTTTTTT
CASSPHGLTSGELFF
>.|TRBV4-3|TRBJ1-2|.
TGCGCCAGCAGCCAAGGTGGACAGCCGGCTAACTATGGCTACACCTTC
CASSQGGQPANYGYTF
>.|TRBV6-2/TRBV6-3|TRBJ2-5|TRBD2
TGTGCCAGCAGTTACTCGGGGGCGGGGGGCCAAGAGACCCAGTACTTC
CASSYSGAGGQETQYF
>.|TRBV5-1|TRBJ2-2|.
TGCGCCAGCAGCCCGGGGAGTACCGGGGAGCTGTTTTTT
CASSPGSTGELFF
>.|TRBV19|TRBJ2-1|TRBD2
TGTGCCAGTAGTTCACTGACTAGCGGGCGTTTTCTTGAGCAGTTCTTC
CASSSLTSGRFLEQFF
>.|TRBV28|TRBJ1-4|.
TGTGCCAGCCACAGTGACGGCAAACTGTTTTTT
CASHSDGKLFF
>.|TRBV28|TRBJ2-7|TRBD1
TGTGCCAGCAGTCTAATCCCCGGGACAGGAGGTGGCGAGCAGTACTTC
CASSLIPGTGGGEQYF
>.|TRBV5-1|TRBJ2-7|.
TGCGCCAGCAGCCCTCCCGACATGACCTACGAGCAGTACTTC
CASSPPDMTYEQYF
>.|TRBV5-1|TRBJ1-4|.
TGCGCCAGCAGCTTAGCGCCCTACAATTTTGGGGCGGTTGGGGGCGAAGAAAAACTGTTTTTT
CASSLAPYNFGAVGGEEKLFF
>.|TRBV7-9|TRBJ2-2|.
TGTGCCAGCAGCTTAGAGACAGGCTTCTCCGGGGAGCTGTTTTTT
CASSLETGFSGELFF
>.|TRBV11-3|TRBJ2-2|TRBD1
TGTGCCAGCAGCTTAGGCCACAGGGGGAACACCGGGGAGCTGTTTTTT
CASSLGHRGNTGELFF
>.|TRBV28|TRBJ2-3|TRBD2
TGTGCCAGCGGTTCGGTCGAGCGGGAGGGTACGCAGTATTTT
CASGSVEREGTQYF
>.|TRBV9|TRBJ1-1|.
TGTGCCAGCAGCCCACTAGGGGGACGGGAAGCTTTCTTT
CASSPLGGREAFF
>once|TRBV6-5|TRBJ2-1|.
TGTGCCAGCAGTAATGGGCCGGACAATGAGCAGTTCTTC
CASSNGPDNEQFF
>few|TRBV19|TRBJ1-5|TRBD1
TGTGCCAGTAGTTTCAGACAGGGCAAAAATCAGCCCCAGCATTTT
CASSFRQGKNQPQHF
>few|TRBV11-2|TRBJ2-1|TRBD2
TGTGCCAGCAGCTTATTTTGGAGCGGGGGGCACAATGAGCAGTTCTTC
CASSLFWSGGHNEQFF
>once|TRBV28|TRBJ2-7|.
TGTGCCAGCAGTTTAGGGGGGGGCCCCTACGAGCAGTACTTC
CASSLGGGPYEQYF
>.|TRBV5-4|TRBJ2-7|TRBD1
TGTGCCAGCAGCACCGGGACAGGGGGCTACGAGCAGTACTTC
CASSTGTGGYEQYF
>.|TRBV9|TRBJ1-4|.
TGTGCCAGCAGCGTAGGGGTGCTTGGGGCGGCTGAAAAACTGTTTTTT
CASSVGVLGAAEKLFF
>.|TRBV9|TRBJ2-7|.
TGTGCCAGCAGCCTTAGGGAAGTCTGGAGTTCGGGGGAGCAGTACTTC
CASSLREVWSSGEQYF
>.|TRBV19|TRBJ2-1|TRBD2
TGTGCCAGTAGCGATCAGCGGGAGACATACAATGAGCAGTTCTTC
CASSDQRETYNEQFF
>.|TRBV6-5|TRBJ1-5|TRBD1
TGTGCCAGCAGGACCGGGACAGGGGGCGATCAGCCCCAGCATTTT
CASRTGTGGDQPQHF
>.|TRBV3-1/TRBV3-2|TRBJ2-1|TRBD2
TGTGCCAGCAGCCCCCTCTCTAGCGGGAGGGCCCCTTACAATGAGCAGTTCTTC
CASSPLSSGRAPYNEQFF
>once|TRBV19|TRBJ2-6|TRBD1
TGTGCCAGTAGTACCCGACAGGGTATATTATCTGGGGCCAACGTCCTGACTTTC
CASSTRQGILSGANVLTF
>.|TRBV19|TRBJ2-7|.
TGTGCCAGTAGTATTATGGGGGCTCCCTACGAGCAGTACTTC
CASSIMGAPYEQYF
>.|TRBV9|TRBJ1-2|.
TGTGCCAGCAGCGCCCTTCCGGGGTATGGCTACACCTTC
CASSALPGYGYTF
>.|TRBV15|TRBJ2-3|.
TGTGCCACCAGCAGAACGACAGTTGCTGGAGATACGCAGTATTTT
CATSRTTVAGDTQYF
>.|TRBV7-2|TRBJ2-5|TRBD2
TGTGCCAGCAGCGGTAGTAGCGGGGGGGCCAAAGCGACCCAGTACTTC
CASSGSSGGAKATQYF
>once|TRBV18|TRBJ2-7|.
TGTGCCAGCTCACCAAGGGCGGTCGGGGGCGAGCAGTACTTC
CASSPRAVGGEQYF